This TCR beta chain came from a study of blood T cells in healthy people across ages. This clonotype has just a few counts. Sample-barcoded 5' priming and a J-beta primer mix drove a second PCR of 7 to 11 cycles. MiXCR was run by TCRdb on the 5' RACE reads, yielding one entry per CDR3 protein. Of hundreds of thousands of distinct CDR3 sequences in the sample, 20% to 25% are singletons; the top ten hold roughly a fifth. The sample taken for sequencing was blood. This sequence was found in a man in his 70s in good health.

DNA of the CDR3: TGTGCCAGCAGTCCCCGGGGCCTAGGGGAAAAACTGTTTTTT. Translated, it gives CASSPRGLGEKLFF. The chain carries TRBV27 and TRBJ1-4; TRBD1 is a possible D gene (5 bases). The CDR3 spans 14 residues. CDR1 and CDR2 (germline): MNHEY, SMNVEV (reference sequence). Trimming stripped 5 bases from V and 8 bases from J, with 15 bases between.